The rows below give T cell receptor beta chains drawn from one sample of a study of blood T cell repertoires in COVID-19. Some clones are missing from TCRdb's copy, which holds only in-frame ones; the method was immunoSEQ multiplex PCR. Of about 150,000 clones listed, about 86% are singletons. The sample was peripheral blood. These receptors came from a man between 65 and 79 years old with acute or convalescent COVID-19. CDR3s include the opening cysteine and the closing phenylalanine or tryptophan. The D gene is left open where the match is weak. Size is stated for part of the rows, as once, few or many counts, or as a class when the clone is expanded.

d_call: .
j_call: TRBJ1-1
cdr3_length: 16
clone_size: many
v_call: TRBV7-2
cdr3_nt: TGTGCCAGCAGCAAAAATAATGCGGCGAGGAACACTGAAGCTTTCTTT
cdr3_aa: CASSKNNAARNTEAFF

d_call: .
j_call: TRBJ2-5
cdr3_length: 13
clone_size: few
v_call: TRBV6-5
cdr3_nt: TGTGCCAGCAGTAGACGGGGACAAGAGACCCAGTACTTC
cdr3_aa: CASSRRGQETQYF

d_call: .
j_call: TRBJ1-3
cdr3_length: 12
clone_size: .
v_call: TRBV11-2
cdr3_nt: TGTGCCAGCAGCAGGCAGGGTAACACCATATATTTT
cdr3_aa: CASSRQGNTIYF

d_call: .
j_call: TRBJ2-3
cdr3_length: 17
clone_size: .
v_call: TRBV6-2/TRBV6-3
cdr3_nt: TGTGCCAGCAGTTACGGTCCCACGGGGTTTGGCACAGATACGCAGTATTTT
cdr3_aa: CASSYGPTGFGTDTQYF

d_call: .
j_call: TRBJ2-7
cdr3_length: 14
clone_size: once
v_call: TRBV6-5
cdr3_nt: TGTGCCAGCATAATAGAAGGGAGCTCCTACGAGCAGTACTTC
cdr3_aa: CASIIEGSSYEQYF

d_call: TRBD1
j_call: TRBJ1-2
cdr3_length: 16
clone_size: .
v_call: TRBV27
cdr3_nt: TGTGCCAGCAGTTCGTATGGGACAGGGGGCGACTATGGCTACACCTTC
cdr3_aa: CASSSYGTGGDYGYTF

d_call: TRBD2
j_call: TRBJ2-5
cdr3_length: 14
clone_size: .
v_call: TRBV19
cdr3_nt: TGTGCCAGTAAGATACGGGAGGCTGGGGAGACCCAGTACTTC
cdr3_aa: CASKIREAGETQYF

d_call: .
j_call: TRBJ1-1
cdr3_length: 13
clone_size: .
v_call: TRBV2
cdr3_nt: TGTGCCACCCCCGGACTGCGGGGCACTGAAGCTTTCTTT
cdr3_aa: CATPGLRGTEAFF

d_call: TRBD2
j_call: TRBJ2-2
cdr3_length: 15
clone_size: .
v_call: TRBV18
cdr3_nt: TGTGCCAGCTCACTGACTAGCGGGGACACCGGGGAGCTGTTTTTT
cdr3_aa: CASSLTSGDTGELFF

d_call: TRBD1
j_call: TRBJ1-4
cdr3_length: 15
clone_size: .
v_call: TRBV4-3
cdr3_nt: TGCGCCAGCAGCCAAGATTGGACAGGGGAGGAAAAACTGTTTTTT
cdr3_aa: CASSQDWTGEEKLFF

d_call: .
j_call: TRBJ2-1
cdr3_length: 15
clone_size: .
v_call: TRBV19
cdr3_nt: TGTGCCAGTAGTATCTGGGTAAGCGGTTACAATGAGCAGTTCTTC
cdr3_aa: CASSIWVSGYNEQFF

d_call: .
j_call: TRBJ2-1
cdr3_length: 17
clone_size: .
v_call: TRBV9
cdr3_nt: TGTGCCAGCAGCAGACGAACCGGCCGGGGATTGGGCAATGAGCAGTTCTTC
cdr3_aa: CASSRRTGRGLGNEQFF

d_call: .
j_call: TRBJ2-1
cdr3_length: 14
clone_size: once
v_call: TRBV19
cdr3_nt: TGTGCCAGTAAGTCGCAGGGGGGTAACAATGAGCAGTTCTTC
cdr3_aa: CASKSQGGNNEQFF

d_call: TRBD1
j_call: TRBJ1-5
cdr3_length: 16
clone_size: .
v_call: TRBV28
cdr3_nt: TGTGCCAGCAGTTTACGGGGACAGAGATACAATCAGCCCCAGCATTTT
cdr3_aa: CASSLRGQRYNQPQHF

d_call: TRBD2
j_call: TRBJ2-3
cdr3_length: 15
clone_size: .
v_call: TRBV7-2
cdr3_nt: TGTGCCAGCAGCTTAACTAGCGGGAGTGCAGATACGCAGTATTTT
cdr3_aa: CASSLTSGSADTQYF

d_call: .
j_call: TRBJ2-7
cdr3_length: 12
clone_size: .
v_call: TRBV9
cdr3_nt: TGTGCCAGCAGCGTAGCTGGGGCCCTGGGGTACTTC
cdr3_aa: CASSVAGALGYF

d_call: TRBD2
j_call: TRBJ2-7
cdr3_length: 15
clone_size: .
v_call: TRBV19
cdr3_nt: TGTGCCAGTAGTTCAATTAGCGGGAGCTCCTACGAGCAGTACTTC
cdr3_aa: CASSSISGSSYEQYF

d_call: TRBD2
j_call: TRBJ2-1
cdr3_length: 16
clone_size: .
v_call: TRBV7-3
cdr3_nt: TGTGCCAGCAGCGAACAACCCGGGACTAGCGGGAGCCCTCAGTTCTTC
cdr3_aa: CASSEQPGTSGSPQFF

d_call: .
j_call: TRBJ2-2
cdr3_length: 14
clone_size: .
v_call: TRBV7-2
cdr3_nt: TGTGCCAGCAGCTTAAATACAAACACCGGGGAGCTGTTTTTT
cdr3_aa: CASSLNTNTGELFF

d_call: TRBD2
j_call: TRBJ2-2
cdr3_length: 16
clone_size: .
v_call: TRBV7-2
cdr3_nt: TGTGCCAGCAGCCTGGGACTAGCGGAGCACACCGGGGAGCTGTTTTTT
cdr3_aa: CASSLGLAEHTGELFF

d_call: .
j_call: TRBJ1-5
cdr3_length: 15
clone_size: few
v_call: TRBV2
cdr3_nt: TGTGCCAGCAGTGAAGGGCAGGGGACGAATCAGCCCCAGCATTTT
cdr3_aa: CASSEGQGTNQPQHF

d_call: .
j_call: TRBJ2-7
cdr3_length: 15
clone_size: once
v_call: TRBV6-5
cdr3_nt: TGTGCCAGCAGCCAAACGCGGGGAGAACCCTACGAGCAGTACTTC
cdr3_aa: CASSQTRGEPYEQYF

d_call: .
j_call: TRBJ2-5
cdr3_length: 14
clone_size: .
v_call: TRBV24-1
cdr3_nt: TGTGCCACCAGTGATTTGCCAGGGTTGGAGACCCAGTACTTC
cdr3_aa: CATSDLPGLETQYF

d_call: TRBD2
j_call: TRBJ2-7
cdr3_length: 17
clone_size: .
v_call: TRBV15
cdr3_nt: TGTGCCACCAGCAGAGTATCCGGTAGCGGGGGGACCTACGAGCAGTACTTC
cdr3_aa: CATSRVSGSGGTYEQYF

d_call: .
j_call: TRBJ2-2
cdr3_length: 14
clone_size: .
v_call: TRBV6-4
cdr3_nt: TGTGCCAGCAGTGAACAGACCTACACCGGGGAGCTGTTTTTT
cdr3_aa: CASSEQTYTGELFF

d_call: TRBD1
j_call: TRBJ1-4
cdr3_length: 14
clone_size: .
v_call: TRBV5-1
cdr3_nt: TGCGCCAGCAGCTCCGGGACAGGGAATGAAAAACTGTTTTTT
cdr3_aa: CASSSGTGNEKLFF